This T cell receptor (beta chain) was sequenced during a study of shared clonotypes between healthy human individuals. This clone was seen only a few times. Its specificity is unknown. V was cut by 2 bases and J by 6 bases, with 17 bases left in between. CDR1 and CDR2 from the germline V gene are SEHNR and FQNEAQ (reference sequence). There are 15 residues in the CDR3. Study results and caveats: A generally larger estimated richness was seen in naive subsets than in memory subsets.

Naive CD45RA+ and memory CD45RA-negative subsets were split from CD4+ cells. Assay: immunoSEQ multiplex PCR; the TCRdb copy retains only in-frame clones and omits some. The sample lists around 1,100,000 clones; 77% were seen once. The chain is built from TRBV7-9 and TRBJ2-7; D may be TRBD1 or TRBD2 (6 bases each). Sequenced sample: memory CD4+ T cells from PBMCs. Subset specified: CD45RA-negative fraction. This sequence was found in a man younger than 35 in good health. Some clones in this sample may be carry-over from other donors' samples. Written as DNA, the CDR3 is TGTGCCAGCAGCTTAAGGGGTTCAGGGGACTCCGAGCAGTACTTC. It yields the protein CASSLRGSGDSEQYF.